The 10 T cell receptor beta chains below come from one sample, sequenced in a study of T cell changes during pregnancy in multiple sclerosis. Profiling relied on immunoSEQ multiplex PCR, and the TCRdb table lists in-frame clones only, not all of them. Of about 40,000 clones in the sample, 88% were seen once. Sequencing was performed on peripheral blood, taken in the first trimester of pregnancy. The receptor set was obtained from a female donor in good health, enrolled as a control in a pregnancy study.

The rearrangement joins TRBV4-2 to TRBJ2-3, with 8 nucleotides matching TRBD2. The V gene end was trimmed by 3 bases and the J gene end by 0 bases; junction bases not matched to a gene: 5. The CDR3 runs to 16 residues. The germline gives CDR1 LGHNA, CDR2 YNFKEQ. CDR3 nucleotides: TGTGCCAGCAGCCAGGTAGCGGGGTCTAGCACAGATACGCAGTATTTT. Translating it yields CASSQVAGSSTDTQYF.

In its sample, this clone was seen a few times. The genes are TRBV6-1 and TRBJ1-2, with TRBD1 matching over 8 bases. Germline values: CDR1 MNHNS, CDR2 SASEGT. Germline trimming cut 2 bases from V and 5 bases from J; bases unmatched to any gene: 10. The CDR3 runs 16 residues. The CDR3 coding sequence is TGTGCCAGCAGTGAAATCGGACAGGGCGGCCGTTATGGCTACACCTTC. Translation gives CASSEIGQGGRYGYTF.

The rearrangement uses TRBV4-1 and TRBJ2-7; TRBD1 matches 11 bases. Per germline, CDR1 MGHRA and CDR2 YSYEKL. The CDR3 sequence is 15 residues long. V shed 1 base, J shed 3 bases, and the junction held 2 bases outside the gene matches. The CDR3 spells CASSQAGTGGYEQYF. CDR3 nucleotides: TGCGCCAGCAGCCAAGCTGGGACAGGGGGCTACGAGCAGTACTTC.

V gene TRBV11-3 combines with J gene TRBJ2-2, with D possibly TRBD2 on 5 matching bases. The length of the CDR3 is 14 residues. CDR1 and CDR2 from the germline V gene are SGHNT and YENEEA. Trimming took 1 base from V and 5 from J, leaving 8 bases between them. The CDR3 is CASSLGPGTGELFF. CDR3 coding DNA: TGTGCCAGCAGCTTAGGCCCGGGGACCGGGGAGCTGTTTTTT.

This chain links TRBV5-5 with TRBJ2-3; no clear D. Trimming stripped 0 bases from V and 0 bases from J, with 8 bases between. The CDR3 length is 15 residues. Per germline, CDR1 SGHKS and CDR2 YYEKEE (reference sequence). The DNA for the CDR3 is TGTGCCAGCAGCTTGGAAGACTTTAGCACAGATACGCAGTATTTT. The encoded protein is CASSLEDFSTDTQYF.

This chain uses TRBV7-2 with TRBJ2-7, with 12 positions matching TRBD2. Unmatched junction bases numbered 10, after V lost 7 bases and J lost 0 bases. CDR3 length: 17 amino acids. Per germline, CDR1 SGHTA and CDR2 FQGNSA. The CDR3 spells CASTLAGLAGHSYEQYF. DNA for the CDR3: TGTGCCAGCACCCTAGCCGGACTAGCGGGACACTCCTACGAGCAGTACTTC.

This sequence joins TRBV18 and TRBJ2-7, with a weak D call TRBD1 (6 bases). Trimming left V 2 bases short and J 1 base short, with 9 bases between. CDR1 is KGHSH and CDR2 is LQKENI in the germline V gene. The CDR3 contains 14 residues. CDR3 in amino acids: CASSPRGSSYEQYF. CDR3 coding DNA: TGTGCCAGCTCACCAAGGGGGTCGTCCTACGAGCAGTACTTC. The complete variable domain, with remaining parts taken from reference TRBV18 and TRBJ2-7, reads NAGVMQNPRHLVRRRGQEARLRCSPMKGHSHVYWYRQLPEEGLKFMVYLQKENIIDESGMPKERFSAEFPKEGPSILRIQQVVRGDSAAYFCASSPRGSSYEQYFGPGTRLTVT.

V and J are TRBV7-3 and TRBJ2-1; D perhaps matches TRBD1 (6 bases). V was cut by 4 bases and J by 3 bases, with 7 bases left in between. The CDR3 loop spans 13 amino acids. Germline V lookup: CDR1 SGHTA, CDR2 FQGTGA. This chain's CDR3 is CASSSDSYNEQFF. In DNA, the CDR3 is TGTGCCAGCAGCTCGGACAGCTACAATGAGCAGTTCTTC.

The chain combines TRBV6-1 with TRBJ2-1; 9 bases are a match to TRBD1. CDR1 MNHNS and CDR2 SASEGT come from the germline V gene. V was pared by 2 bases and J by 3 bases, with 2 bases of the junction left unmatched. CDR3 length: 15 amino acids. The CDR3 here is CASSEPGQGYNEQFF. The CDR3 nucleotides are TGTGCCAGCAGTGAACCGGGACAGGGCTACAATGAGCAGTTCTTC.

This rearrangement joins TRBV12-5 to TRBJ1-1; a weak D match, TRBD1 (5 bases). Trimming took 0 bases from V and 5 from J, leaving 13 bases between them. The CDR3 is 15 amino acids. Germline CDR1 reads LGHNT; CDR2 reads FRNRAP. The CDR3 nucleotides read TGTGCTAGTGGTTTGGTACTTGGGACTGGGACTGAAGCTTTCTTT. Translation gives CASGLVLGTGTEAFF.